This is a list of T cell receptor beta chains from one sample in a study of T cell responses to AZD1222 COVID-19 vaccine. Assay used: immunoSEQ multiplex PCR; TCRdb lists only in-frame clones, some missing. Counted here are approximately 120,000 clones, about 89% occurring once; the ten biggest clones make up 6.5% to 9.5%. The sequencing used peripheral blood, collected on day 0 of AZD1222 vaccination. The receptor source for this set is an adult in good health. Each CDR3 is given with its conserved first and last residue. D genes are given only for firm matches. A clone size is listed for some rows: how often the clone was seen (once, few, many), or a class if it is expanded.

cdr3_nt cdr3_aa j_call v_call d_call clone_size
TGCGCCAGCAGCCAAATAGACAGGGGCAACACTGAAGCTTTCTTT CASSQIDRGNTEAFF TRBJ1-1 TRBV4-3 TRBD1 .
TGTGCTAGTGGTAGGGACGGAGACTATGGCTACACCTTC CASGRDGDYGYTF TRBJ1-2 TRBV12-5 . .
TGCGCCAGCAGCCCAGGGGGCAGGCAGCCCCAGCATTTT CASSPGGRQPQHF TRBJ1-5 TRBV10-2 TRBD1 .
TGTGCCAGTAGGGGGGGGCCTTATAGCAATCAGCCCCAGCATTTT CASRGGPYSNQPQHF TRBJ1-5 TRBV19 . .
TGTGCCAGCAGCACTCTGGAGACCCAGTACTTC CASSTLETQYF TRBJ2-5 TRBV7-2 . .
TGTGCCAGTAGCGGGCCGGGAGGGCCAGGCGATGAGCAGTTCTTC CASSGPGGPGDEQFF TRBJ2-1 TRBV19 TRBD2 .
TGCAGCGTTAAAGGGACAGGGGTCTCAGCTTTCTTT CSVKGTGVSAFF TRBJ1-1 TRBV29-1 TRBD1 .
TGTGCCAGCACCGGGACTAGCGGGACCTACGAGCAGTACTTC CASTGTSGTYEQYF TRBJ2-7 TRBV6-5 TRBD2 .
TGTGCCAGTAGAATCCTCCTCGGGGGGTTCGAGCAGCCCCAGCATTTT CASRILLGGFEQPQHF TRBJ1-5 TRBV19 . .
TGCGCCAGTCAAGGGCGGCATGAGCAGTTCTTC CASQGRHEQFF TRBJ2-1 TRBV10-1 . .
TGTGCCTGGACCCCCGACAGGGGAAGTGAAAAACTGTTTTTT CAWTPDRGSEKLFF TRBJ1-4 TRBV30 TRBD1 .
TGTGCCAGCTCACCAGCCCTACAGGGTAGCAATGAGCCCCAGCATTTT CASSPALQGSNEPQHF TRBJ1-5 TRBV18 . .
TGCGCCAGCAGCACCGGGACTAGCGGGACCTATCACTACAATGAGCAGTTCTTC CASSTGTSGTYHYNEQFF TRBJ2-1 TRBV5-1 TRBD2 .
TGTGCCAGCAGCTTAGCAGGAGCCTATGGCTACACCTTC CASSLAGAYGYTF TRBJ1-2 TRBV7-8 . once
TGTGCCAGCAGCTTAGAGCGGGGGACGCAGTATTTT CASSLERGTQYF TRBJ2-3 TRBV11-2 TRBD2 .
TGTGCCAGCAGTGGAGTACTACAGGGGTGGAATCAGCCCCAGCATTTT CASSGVLQGWNQPQHF TRBJ1-5 TRBV6-1 TRBD1 .
TGTGCCAGCAGCTTGACAGGGCTGGCTGAAGCTTTCTTT CASSLTGLAEAFF TRBJ1-1 TRBV7-9 TRBD1 .
TGTGCCAGTAGTCCCCCCGGGGGAGGCAATCAGCCCCAGCATTTT CASSPPGGGNQPQHF TRBJ1-5 TRBV19 . .
TGTGCCATCAGGGGGAACAGGGACCGCTCTGGAAACACCATATATTTT CAIRGNRDRSGNTIYF TRBJ1-3 TRBV10-3 . .
TGTGCCAGCAGCCCCCGTCGGGGGACCTATGGCTACACCTTC CASSPRRGTYGYTF TRBJ1-2 TRBV9 . .
TGCAGCGTGAGACAGGGGGAGGACTACGAGCAGTACTTC CSVRQGEDYEQYF TRBJ2-7 TRBV29-1 TRBD1 .
TGTGCCAGCAGCCGCTCTGGGGGGCTTCTAAGCTCCTACGAGCAGTACTTC CASSRSGGLLSSYEQYF TRBJ2-7 TRBV14 . .
TGTGCCAGCAGCCTCGGGACAGGCGGCTCCTATAATTCACCCCTCCACTTT CASSLGTGGSYNSPLHF TRBJ1-6 TRBV3-1/TRBV3-2 TRBD1 .